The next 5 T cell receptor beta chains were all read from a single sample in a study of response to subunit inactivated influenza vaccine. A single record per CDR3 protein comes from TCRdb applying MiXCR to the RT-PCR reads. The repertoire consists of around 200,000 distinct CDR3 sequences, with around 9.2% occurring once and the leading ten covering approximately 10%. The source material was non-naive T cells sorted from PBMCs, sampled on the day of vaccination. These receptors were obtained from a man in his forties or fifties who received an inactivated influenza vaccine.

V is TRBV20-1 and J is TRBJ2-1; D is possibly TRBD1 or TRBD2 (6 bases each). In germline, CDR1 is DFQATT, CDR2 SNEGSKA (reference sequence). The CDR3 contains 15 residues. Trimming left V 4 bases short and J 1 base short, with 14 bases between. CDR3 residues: CSAKTGARSYNEQFF. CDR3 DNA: TGCAGTGCTAAAACGGGGGCCCGATCCTACAATGAGCAGTTCTTC.

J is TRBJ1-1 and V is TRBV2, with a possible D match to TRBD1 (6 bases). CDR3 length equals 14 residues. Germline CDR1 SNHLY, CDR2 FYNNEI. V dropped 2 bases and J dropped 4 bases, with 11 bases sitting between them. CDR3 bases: TGTGCCAGCAGTGAAAACAGGGTAGCCACTGAAGCTTTCTTT. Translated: CASSENRVATEAFF.

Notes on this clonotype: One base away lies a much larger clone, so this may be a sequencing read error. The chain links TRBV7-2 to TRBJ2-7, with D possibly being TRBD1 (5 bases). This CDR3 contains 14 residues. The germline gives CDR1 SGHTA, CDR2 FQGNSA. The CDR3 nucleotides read TGTGCCAGCAGCCCGACAACAGGTACTTACGATCAGTACTTC. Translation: CASSPTTGTYDQYF.

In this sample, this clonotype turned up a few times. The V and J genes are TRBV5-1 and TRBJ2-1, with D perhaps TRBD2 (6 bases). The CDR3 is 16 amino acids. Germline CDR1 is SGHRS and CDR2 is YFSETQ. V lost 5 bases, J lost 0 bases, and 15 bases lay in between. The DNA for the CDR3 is TGCGCCAGCAGACTCGGGACTGAAAGCTCCTACAATGAGCAGTTCTTC. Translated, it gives CASRLGTESSYNEQFF.

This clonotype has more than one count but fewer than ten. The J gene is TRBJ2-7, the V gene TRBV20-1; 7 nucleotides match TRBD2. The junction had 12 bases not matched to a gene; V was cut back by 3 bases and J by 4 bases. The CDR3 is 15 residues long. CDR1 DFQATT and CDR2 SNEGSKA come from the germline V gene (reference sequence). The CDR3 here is CSASDLGGSTYEQYF. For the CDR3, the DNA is TGCAGTGCTAGCGACTTGGGCGGGAGTACGTACGAGCAGTACTTC.